This T cell receptor beta chain was captured by sequencing in a study of cytomegalovirus exposure and HLA in healthy donors. PCR involved 60 Vbeta and 13 Jbeta primers. Using immunoSEQ multiplex PCR, the repertoire was profiled, and TCRdb retains in-frame clones only, with some absent. The sample consists of about 120,000 clones, approximately 15% of them appearing once. The germline V gene has CDR1 SGHTA and CDR2 FQGTGA. V lost 4 bases and J lost 5; bases outside the gene matches: 6. The CDR3 consists of 14 residues. This clone has more than one count but fewer than ten. The chain combines TRBV7-3 with TRBJ1-1; 8 nucleotides line up with TRBD1. The receptor comes from a woman between 18 and 29 years old in good health and CMV-seronegative. The sample was PBMCs. The CDR3 DNA reads TGTGCCAGCAGCTCGGACAGGGCCCCTACTGAAGCTTTCTTT. Translation: CASSSDRAPTEAFF.